The TCR beta chain under discussion was sequenced for a study of blood T cells in healthy people across ages. Through a sample-barcoded 5' primer and a J-beta primer mix, a second PCR was run for about 6 to 12 cycles. The authors tagged each cDNA molecule using a template-switch adaptor with 12 random nucleotides. TCRdb fed the 5' RACE reads into MiXCR, producing one record per CDR3 protein. This table holds roughly 730,000 distinct CDR3 sequences, about 56% found once. In this sample, this clonotype turned up a few times. The germline V gene has CDR1 ENHRY and CDR2 SYGVKD. This CDR3 has 12 residues. V was shortened by 5 bases and J by 6 bases, with 9 bases between the two germline ends.

The TCR comes from a man aged 40-49 years in good health. V usage is TRBV10-3 and J usage is TRBJ2-3; no definite D call. The sample taken for sequencing was blood. CDR3 in amino acids: CAISQRADTQYF. CDR3 DNA: TGTGCCATCAGTCAACGGGCGGATACGCAGTATTTT.